The clone carrying this T cell receptor beta chain was seen at least ten times. As yet, its antigen is unknown. CDR3 size: 15 residues. Losses at the gene ends were 5 bases for V and 7 bases for J; bases not matched to a gene: 12. Germline assignment: CDR1 MNHEY and CDR2 SVGAGI. This record comes from a study of CD8 T cells in ankylosing spondylitis. Study-wide findings and caveats: Reactive arthritis synovial fluid and blood previously showed some of these motif variants. Matched synovial fluid from ankylosing spondylitis patients was reported to be enriched for disease-linked clones. One TCR beta motif, made up of under ten highly homologous variants, appeared characteristic of ankylosing spondylitis blood.

Quantitative molecular-barcoded 5'-RACE generated the TCR beta libraries. TCRdb ran MiXCR on the 5' RACE reads and lists one entry per CDR3 protein. The sample lists 500,000 or so distinct CDR3 sequences, approximately 5% seen once, with approximately 3.5% in the top ten. This clonotype originated in a male donor with ankylosing spondylitis. V usage is TRBV6-5 and J usage is TRBJ2-5; 8 nucleotides agree with TRBD1. Sequencing was done on a sample of blood, either unsorted or a sorted T cell fraction (not recorded which). The chain's CDR3 is CASSTATGEARTQYF. CDR3 DNA: TGTGCCAGCAGTACTGCGACAGGGGAGGCCAGGACCCAGTACTTC.